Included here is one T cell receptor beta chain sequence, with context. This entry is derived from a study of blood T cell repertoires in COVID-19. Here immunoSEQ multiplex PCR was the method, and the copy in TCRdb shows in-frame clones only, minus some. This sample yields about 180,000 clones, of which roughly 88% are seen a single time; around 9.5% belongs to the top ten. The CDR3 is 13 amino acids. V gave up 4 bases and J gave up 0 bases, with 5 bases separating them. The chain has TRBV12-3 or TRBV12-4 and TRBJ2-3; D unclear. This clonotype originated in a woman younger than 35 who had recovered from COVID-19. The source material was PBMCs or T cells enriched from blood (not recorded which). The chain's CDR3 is CASSSSSTDTQYF. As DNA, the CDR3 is TGTGCCAGCAGTTCCTCTAGCACAGATACGCAGTATTTT.